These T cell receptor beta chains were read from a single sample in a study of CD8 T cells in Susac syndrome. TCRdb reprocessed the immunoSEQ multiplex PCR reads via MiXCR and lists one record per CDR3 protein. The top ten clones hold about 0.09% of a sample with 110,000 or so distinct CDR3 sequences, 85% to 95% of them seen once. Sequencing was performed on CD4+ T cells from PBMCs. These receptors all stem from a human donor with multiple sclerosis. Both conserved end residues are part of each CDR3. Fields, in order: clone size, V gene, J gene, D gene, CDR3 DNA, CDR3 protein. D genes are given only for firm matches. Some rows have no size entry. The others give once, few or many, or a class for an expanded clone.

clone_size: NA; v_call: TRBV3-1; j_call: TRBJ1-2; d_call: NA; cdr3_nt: TGTGCCAGCAGCCTTCCACACGGTGAGGTATCGTATGGCTACACCTTC; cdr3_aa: CASSLPHGEVSYGYTF
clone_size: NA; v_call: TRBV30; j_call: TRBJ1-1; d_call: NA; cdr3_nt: TGTGCCTGGAGGGGAACAGGGACTAAAGCTTTCTTT; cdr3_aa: CAWRGTGTKAFF
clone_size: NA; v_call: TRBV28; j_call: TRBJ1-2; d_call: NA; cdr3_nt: TGTGCCAGCAGTTTCAGGGTCGGCTACACCTTC; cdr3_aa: CASSFRVGYTF
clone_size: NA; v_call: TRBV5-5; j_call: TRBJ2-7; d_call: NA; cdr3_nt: TGTGCCAGCAGCTTTCTGGATGAGCAGTACTTC; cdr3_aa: CASSFLDEQYF
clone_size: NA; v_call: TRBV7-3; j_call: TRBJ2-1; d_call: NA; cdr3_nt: TGTGCCAGCAGCTCGCAGGCTAGCGATGAGCAGTTCTTC; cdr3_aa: CASSSQASDEQFF
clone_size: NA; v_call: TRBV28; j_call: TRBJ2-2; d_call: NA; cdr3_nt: TGTGCCAGCAACCAGGGGAACACCGGGGAGCTGTTTTTT; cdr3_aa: CASNQGNTGELFF
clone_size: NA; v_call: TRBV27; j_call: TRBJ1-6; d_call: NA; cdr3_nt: TGTGCCAACAAAATGGACAGTCTCCACTTT; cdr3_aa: CANKMDSLHF
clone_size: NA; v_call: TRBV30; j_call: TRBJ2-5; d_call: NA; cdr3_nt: TGTGCCTGGAGACGCCGGGGTGGTGAGACCCAGTACTTC; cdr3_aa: CAWRRRGGETQYF
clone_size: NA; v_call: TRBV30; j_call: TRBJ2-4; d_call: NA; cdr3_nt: TGTGCCTGGAGTGTACTGCGGGGAAACATTCAGTACTTC; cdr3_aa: CAWSVLRGNIQYF
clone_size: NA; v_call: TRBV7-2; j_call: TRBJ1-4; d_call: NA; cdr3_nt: TGTGCCAGCAGCCTCCGATATGGGACTAATGAAAAACTGTTTTTT; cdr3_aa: CASSLRYGTNEKLFF
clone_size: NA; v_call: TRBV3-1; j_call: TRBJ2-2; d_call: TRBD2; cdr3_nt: TGTGCCAGCAGCCACCGACTAGCGGGGGGGCTTGTCACCGGGGAGCTGTTTTTT; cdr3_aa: CASSHRLAGGLVTGELFF
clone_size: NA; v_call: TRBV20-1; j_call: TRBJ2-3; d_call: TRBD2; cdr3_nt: TGCAGTGCTCCGAGCGGGGTAGGCCCACCGACAGATACGCAGTATTTT; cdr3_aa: CSAPSGVGPPTDTQYF
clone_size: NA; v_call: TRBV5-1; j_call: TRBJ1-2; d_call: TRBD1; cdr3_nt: TGCGCCAGCAGCTTGGTCCGTCAGGGGGATGGCTACACCTTC; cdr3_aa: CASSLVRQGDGYTF
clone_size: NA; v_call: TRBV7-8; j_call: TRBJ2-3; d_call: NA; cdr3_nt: TGTGCCAGCAGCATGTTCGTTCGGGACGTGAGGACAGATACGCAGTATTTT; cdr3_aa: CASSMFVRDVRTDTQYF
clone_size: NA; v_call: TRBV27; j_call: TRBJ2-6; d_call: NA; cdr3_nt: TGTGCCAGCAGTTCGAGCTCTGGGGCCAACGTCCTGACTTTC; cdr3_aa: CASSSSSGANVLTF
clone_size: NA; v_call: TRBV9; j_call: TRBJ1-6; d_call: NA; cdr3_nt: TGTGCCAGCAGCGCAGGGTATAATTCACCCCTCCACTTT; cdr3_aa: CASSAGYNSPLHF
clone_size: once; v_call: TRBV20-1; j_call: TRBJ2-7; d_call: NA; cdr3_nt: TGCAGTGCTAGGGCGGACACCTACGAGCAGTACTTC; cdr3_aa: CSARADTYEQYF
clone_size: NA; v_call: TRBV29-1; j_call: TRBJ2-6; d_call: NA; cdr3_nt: TGCAGCGTTGGACAGCCGTCTGGGGCCAACGTCCTGACTTTC; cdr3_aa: CSVGQPSGANVLTF
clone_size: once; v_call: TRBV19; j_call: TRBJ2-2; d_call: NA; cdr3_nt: TGTGCCAGTCCAAAAAAGAACACCGGGGAGCTGTTTTTT; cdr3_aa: CASPKKNTGELFF
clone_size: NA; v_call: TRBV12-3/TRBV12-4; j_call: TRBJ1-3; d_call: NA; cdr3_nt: TGTGCCAGCAGTTTTTCAGGGACTGGAAACACCATATATTTT; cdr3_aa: CASSFSGTGNTIYF
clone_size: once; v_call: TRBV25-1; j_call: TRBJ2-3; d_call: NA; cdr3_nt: TGTGCGGCGGGGCGGGGTAGCACAGATACGCAGTATTTT; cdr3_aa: CAAGRGSTDTQYF
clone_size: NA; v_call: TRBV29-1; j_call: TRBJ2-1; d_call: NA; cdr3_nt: TGCAGCGTTGATGATATTACGGGGGCGGCGAGTGGGCAGTTCTTC; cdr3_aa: CSVDDITGAASGQFF
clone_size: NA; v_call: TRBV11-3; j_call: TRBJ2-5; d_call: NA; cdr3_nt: TGTGCCAGCAGCTCCTATCAGGGGGGAGAGACCCAGTACTTC; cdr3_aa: CASSSYQGGETQYF
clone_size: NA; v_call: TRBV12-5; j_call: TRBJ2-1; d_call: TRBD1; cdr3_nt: TGTGCTAGTGGTTGGCAGGGACAGGGGATTAGCTCCTACAATGAGCAGTTCTTC; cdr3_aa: CASGWQGQGISSYNEQFF
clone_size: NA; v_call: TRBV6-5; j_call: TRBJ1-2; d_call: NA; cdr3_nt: TGTGCCAGCAGTGACAACGGGGCAGTTACCTATGGCTACACCTTC; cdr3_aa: CASSDNGAVTYGYTF
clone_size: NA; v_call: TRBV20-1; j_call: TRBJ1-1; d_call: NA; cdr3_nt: TGCAGTGCTACAGGTGGGGACACTGAAGCTTTCTTT; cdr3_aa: CSATGGDTEAFF
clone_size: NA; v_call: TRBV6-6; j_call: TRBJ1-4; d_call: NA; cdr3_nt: TGTGCCAGCAGATTAGGAGGGATTAATGAAAAACTGTTTTTT; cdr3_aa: CASRLGGINEKLFF
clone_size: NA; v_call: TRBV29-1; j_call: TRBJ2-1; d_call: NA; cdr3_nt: TGCAGCCATACAGGGTCCAGTGAGCAGTTCTTC; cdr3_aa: CSHTGSSEQFF
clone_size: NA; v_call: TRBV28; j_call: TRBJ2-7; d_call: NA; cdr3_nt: TGTGCCAGCAGACGACTAGGGGGGTGGTCCGAGCAGTACTTC; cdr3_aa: CASRRLGGWSEQYF
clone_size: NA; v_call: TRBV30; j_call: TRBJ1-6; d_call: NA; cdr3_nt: TGTGCCTGGAGTGTTAGTTCGGGGTCACCCCTCCACTTT; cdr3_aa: CAWSVSSGSPLHF
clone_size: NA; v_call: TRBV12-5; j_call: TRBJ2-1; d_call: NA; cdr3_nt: TGTGCTAGTGGTTTAAGCTCCTACAATGAGCAGTTCTTC; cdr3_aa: CASGLSSYNEQFF
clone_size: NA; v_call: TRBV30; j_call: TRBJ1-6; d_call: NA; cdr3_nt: TGTGCCTGGAGTAGGGGTCGAGGTGCTTCACCCCTCCACTTT; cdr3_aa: CAWSRGRGASPLHF
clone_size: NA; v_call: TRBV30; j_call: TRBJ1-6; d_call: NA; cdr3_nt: TGTGCCTGGAGTGCGCAATGGATTGTCCACTTT; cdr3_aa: CAWSAQWIVHF
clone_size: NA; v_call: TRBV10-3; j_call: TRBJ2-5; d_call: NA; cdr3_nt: TGTGCCATCAGCTCAGGGGCGCCGAAAGAGACCCAGTACTTC; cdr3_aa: CAISSGAPKETQYF
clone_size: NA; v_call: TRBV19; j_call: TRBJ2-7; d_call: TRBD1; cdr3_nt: TGTGCCAGTAGTCACCTCCGGGACAGGGACGACGAGCAGTACTTC; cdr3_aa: CASSHLRDRDDEQYF
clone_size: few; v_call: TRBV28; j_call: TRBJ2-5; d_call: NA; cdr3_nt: TGTGCCAGCAGTTCGGAGACCCAGTACTTC; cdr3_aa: CASSSETQYF
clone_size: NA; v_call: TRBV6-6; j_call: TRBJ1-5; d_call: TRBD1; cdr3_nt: TGTGCCAGCAGTTTTACAGGGGAGGCAGGTCAGCCCCAGCATTTT; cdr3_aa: CASSFTGEAGQPQHF
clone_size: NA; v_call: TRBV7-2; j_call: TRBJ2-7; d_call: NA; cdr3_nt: TGTGCCAGCAGCTATGGACAGAGACGGTACTTC; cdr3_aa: CASSYGQRRYF
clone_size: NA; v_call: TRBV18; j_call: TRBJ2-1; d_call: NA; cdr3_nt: TGTGCCAGCTCACCACCGAACGCCAATGAGCAGTTCTTC; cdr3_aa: CASSPPNANEQFF
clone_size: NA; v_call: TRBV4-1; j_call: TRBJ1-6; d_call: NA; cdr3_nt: TGCGCCAGCAGCCAAGATCCAGGGGCGAGGTCACCCCTCCACTTT; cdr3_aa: CASSQDPGARSPLHF
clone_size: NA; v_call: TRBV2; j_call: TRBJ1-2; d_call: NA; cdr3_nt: TGTGCCAGCGGCGCCGGGGTTTATGGCTACACCTTC; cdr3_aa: CASGAGVYGYTF
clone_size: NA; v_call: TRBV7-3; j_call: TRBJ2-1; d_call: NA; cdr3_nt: TGTGCCAGCAGCCACCCACAGGGATGGGGGTACAATGAGCAGTTCTTC; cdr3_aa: CASSHPQGWGYNEQFF
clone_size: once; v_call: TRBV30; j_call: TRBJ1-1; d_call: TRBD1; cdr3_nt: TGTGCCTGGAGGGGACAGCGGGCTGAAGCTTTCTTT; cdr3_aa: CAWRGQRAEAFF
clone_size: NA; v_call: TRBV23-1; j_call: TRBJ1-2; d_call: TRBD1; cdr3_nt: TGCGCCAGCAGTCAACTTGGGACAGGGGGCGCTAACTATGGCTACACCTTC; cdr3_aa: CASSQLGTGGANYGYTF
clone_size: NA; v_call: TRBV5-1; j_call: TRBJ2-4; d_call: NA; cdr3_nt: TGCGCCAGCAGCCCTGTAGGAAGGACGGGAAACATTCAGTACTTC; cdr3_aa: CASSPVGRTGNIQYF
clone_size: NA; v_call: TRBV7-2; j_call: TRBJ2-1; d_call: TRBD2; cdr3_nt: TGTGCCAGCAGCTTAATGGGACTAGCAGGGAATGAGCAGTTCTTC; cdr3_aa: CASSLMGLAGNEQFF
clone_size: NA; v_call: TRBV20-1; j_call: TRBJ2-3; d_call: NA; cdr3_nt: TGCAGTGCTAGTGTCGGGTTTGATACGCAGTATTTT; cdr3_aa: CSASVGFDTQYF
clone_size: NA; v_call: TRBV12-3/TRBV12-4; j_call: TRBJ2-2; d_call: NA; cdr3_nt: TGTGCCAGCAGTGAACAGGAGAACACCGGGGAGCTGTTTTTT; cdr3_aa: CASSEQENTGELFF
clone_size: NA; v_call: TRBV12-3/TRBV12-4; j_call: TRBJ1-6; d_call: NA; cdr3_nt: TGTGCCACCTCGGCAAGGGGGGCTATAGGATCACCCCTCCACTTT; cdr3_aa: CATSARGAIGSPLHF
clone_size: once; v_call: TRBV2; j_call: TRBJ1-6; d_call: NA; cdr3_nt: TGTGCCAGCACTGACTATAGAGGCAGGGGAAATTCACCCCTCCACTTT; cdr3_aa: CASTDYRGRGNSPLHF
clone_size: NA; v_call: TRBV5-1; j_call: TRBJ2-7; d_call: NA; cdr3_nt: TGCGCCAGCAGCTTGGACCAAGGGGCCTCCTACGAGCAGTACTTC; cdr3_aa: CASSLDQGASYEQYF
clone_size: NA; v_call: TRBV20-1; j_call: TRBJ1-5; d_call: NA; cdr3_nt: TGCAGTGCCCCGACAGACCGAAGCAATCAGCCCCAGCATTTT; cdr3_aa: CSAPTDRSNQPQHF
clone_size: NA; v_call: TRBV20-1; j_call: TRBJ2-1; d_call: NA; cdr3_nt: TGCAGTGCTAACACTATGCCGGGCAATGAGCAGTTCTTC; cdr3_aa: CSANTMPGNEQFF
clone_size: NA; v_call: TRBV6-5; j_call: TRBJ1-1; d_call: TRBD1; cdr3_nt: TGTGCCAGCAGTTACTCAGGACAGGGGGCGGCTGAAGCTTTCTTT; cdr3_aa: CASSYSGQGAAEAFF
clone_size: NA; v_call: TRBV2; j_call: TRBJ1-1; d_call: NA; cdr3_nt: TGTGCCTGGGGGGGGGAAGTCACTGAAGCTTCCTTT; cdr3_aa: CAWGGEVTEASF
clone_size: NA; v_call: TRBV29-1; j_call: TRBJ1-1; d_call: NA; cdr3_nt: TGCAGCGTTGGCAGACCGAACACTGAAGCTTTCTTT; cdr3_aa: CSVGRPNTEAFF
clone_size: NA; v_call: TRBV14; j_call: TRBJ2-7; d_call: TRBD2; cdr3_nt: TGTGCCAGCAGCCAACTAGCGGGGAACTCCTACGAGCAGTACTTC; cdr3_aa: CASSQLAGNSYEQYF
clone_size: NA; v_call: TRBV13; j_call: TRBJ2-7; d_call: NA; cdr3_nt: TGTGCCAGCAGCTTAGGATCCGACTACGAGCAGTACTTC; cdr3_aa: CASSLGSDYEQYF
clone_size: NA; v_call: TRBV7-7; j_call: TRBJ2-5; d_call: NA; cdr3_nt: TGTGCCAGCAGCTACACCCCCAGGGAGACCCAGTACTTC; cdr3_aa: CASSYTPRETQYF
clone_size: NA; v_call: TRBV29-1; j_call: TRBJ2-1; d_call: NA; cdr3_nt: TGCAGCGTTGATGACAGACGCAATGAGCAGTTCTTC; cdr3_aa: CSVDDRRNEQFF